This T cell receptor beta chain is from a study of shared clonotypes between healthy human individuals. For the study at large: A couple of female and a few male donors aged 18 to 49 were enrolled. Study-level findings and limits: Generally, estimated richness proved larger in naive subsets than it did in memory subsets.

The CDR3 has 13 amino acids. Germline values: CDR1 SNHLY, CDR2 FYNNEI. Trimming took 5 bases from V and 8 from J; bases not matched to a gene: 3. Concerning this clone: Its antigen remains unidentified.

The split of CD4+ cells yielded CD45RA+ naive and CD45RA-negative memory subsets. It was roughly 200 ng DNA, 31,000 or so T cell genomes, that sorted-subset replicate PCRs used. Sequenced by immunoSEQ multiplex PCR; TCRdb stores in-frame clones only, minus some. Of 2 million to 2.5 million clones listed, 90% to 96% are singletons. The clonotype was recovered from a young man in good health. Sequencing was done on a sample of naive CD4+ T cells sorted from blood. Subset: CD45RA+ positively selected. The genes are TRBV2 and TRBJ1-4; 9 nucleotides agree with TRBD1. CDR3 DNA: TGTGCCAGCAGTCAGGGGACAGGGGAAAAACTGTTTTTT. The encoded protein is CASSQGTGEKLFF.